Listed here is a single T cell receptor (beta chain). The data are from a study of control samples from healthy donors and cancer patients. TCRdb's table, derived via immunoSEQ multiplex PCR, lists solely in-frame clones and lacks some. The table shows about 130,000 clones, with roughly 92% occurring only once. Sequenced input: PBMCs. The source is an elderly man with head and neck cancer.

CDR3 region: CSVESVGLGNNEQFF. The CDR3 DNA reads as TGCAGCGTCGAGAGTGTGGGACTAGGGAACAATGAGCAGTTCTTC. The genes are TRBV29-1 and TRBJ2-1; TRBD2 matches 8 bases. The CDR3 has 15 amino acids. The ends lost 6 bases at V and 5 bases at J; junction bases unmatched: 12. CDR1 and CDR2 (germline): SQVTM, ANQGSEA.